Below are 2 T cell receptor beta chains sequenced from a single sample in a study of T-cell memory formation after mild COVID-19 (dated by TCRdb to about 2021). The library came from 5' RACE. Instrument on record: Illumina NovaSeq 6000. Through fastp at Q25 and MiXCR, TCRdb rebuilt clones from the public reads, retaining in-frame beta chains. CDR3 protein sequences are deduplicated, and each keeps its most common genes and DNA. The sample table records 350,000 or so distinct CDR3 sequences; 20% to 25% of these occur just once. 21% of the sample goes to the ten largest clones. Sequenced: PBMCs or a T cell subset sorted from them (not recorded which). The receptors were sampled from a man aged 18 to 29 who had mild COVID-19 (a few samples of this study predate the infection). The sample titles of this study are shuffled in the database, so cell type and time point are left out; the donor was told from shared clones.

The chain couples TRBV12-3 or TRBV12-4 to TRBJ2-3; 7 bases map to TRBD1. This CDR3 region has 16 residues. V dropped 8 bases and J dropped 1; count of bases not matched to a gene: 12. The CDR3, as DNA: TGTGCCAGCCGATCTCGCAGGGGGAAGGGCACAGATACGCAGTATTTT. Translating it yields CASRSRRGKGTDTQYF.

This clonotype has more than one count but fewer than ten. The rearrangement uses TRBV5-6 and TRBJ1-2; D unclear. The V gene lost 0 bases and the J gene lost 0 bases, with 12 bases spanning the gap. Germline V gene data show CDR1 as SGHDT and CDR2 as YYEEEE. This CDR3 is 16 amino acids long. CDR3 amino acids: CASSLGPRRANYGYTF. The CDR3 DNA sequence: TGTGCCAGCAGCTTGGGTCCCAGGCGAGCTAACTATGGCTACACCTTC.